This is a list of T cell receptor beta chains from one sample in a study of cytomegalovirus exposure and HLA in healthy donors. Here immunoSEQ multiplex PCR was the method, and the copy in TCRdb shows in-frame clones only, minus some. The table lists fewer than 200,000 clones, 55% to 75% of them singletons. What was sequenced was PBMCs. The origin of the receptors is a human donor in good health. Each CDR3 is given with its conserved first and last residue. A D gene is named only where the DNA matches it firmly. Clone size, where shown, is once, few, many, or a class for clones that have expanded.

size: -; V: TRBV27; length: 13; J: TRBJ1-5; D: -; CDR3: CASSLGGDQPQHF; DNA: TGTGCCAGCAGTTTGGGGGGGGATCAGCCCCAGCATTTT
size: -; V: TRBV5-1; length: 17; J: TRBJ2-1; D: TRBD2; CDR3: CASSLESGLAGISEQFF; DNA: TGCGCCAGCAGCTTGGAGTCCGGACTAGCGGGGATCAGTGAGCAGTTCTTC
size: few; V: TRBV5-4; length: 14; J: TRBJ2-1; D: TRBD1; CDR3: CASSPGQGGNEQFF; DNA: TGTGCCAGCAGCCCGGGACAGGGAGGGAATGAGCAGTTCTTC
size: -; V: TRBV7-2; length: 13; J: TRBJ2-7; D: TRBD1; CDR3: CASSETGPREQYF; DNA: TGTGCCAGCAGCGAGACAGGGCCCCGCGAGCAGTACTTC
size: -; V: TRBV7-9; length: 16; J: TRBJ1-4; D: TRBD1; CDR3: CASSPGGTGDNEKLFF; DNA: TGTGCCAGCAGCCCAGGGGGGACAGGAGATAATGAAAAACTGTTTTTT
size: -; V: TRBV11-2; length: 13; J: TRBJ2-7; D: -; CDR3: CASMFLRSYEQYF; DNA: TGTGCCAGCATGTTCCTGAGGTCCTACGAGCAGTACTTC
size: few; V: TRBV29-1; length: 14; J: TRBJ1-2; D: -; CDR3: CSVVVGGITDGYTF; DNA: TGCAGCGTTGTTGTGGGGGGAATAACTGACGGCTACACCTTC
size: -; V: TRBV19; length: 14; J: TRBJ1-1; D: TRBD1; CDR3: CASSPRQGVSEAFF; DNA: TGTGCCAGTAGCCCAAGACAGGGGGTTTCTGAAGCTTTCTTT
size: -; V: TRBV19; length: 16; J: TRBJ1-5; D: -; CDR3: CASSISETGPNQPQHF; DNA: TGTGCCAGTAGTATTAGCGAGACAGGACCCAATCAGCCCCAGCATTTT
size: -; V: TRBV2; length: 12; J: TRBJ2-7; D: -; CDR3: CASSVDSYEQYF; DNA: TGTGCCAGCAGTGTTGACAGCTACGAGCAGTACTTC
size: -; V: TRBV19; length: 13; J: TRBJ2-3; D: -; CDR3: CASSIAPRDTQYF; DNA: TGTGCCAGTAGTATAGCCCCACGGGATACGCAGTATTTT
size: -; V: TRBV21-1; length: 13; J: TRBJ1-1; D: -; CDR3: CARGTGGPTEAFF; DNA: TGTGCCAGGGGGACAGGGGGCCCCACTGAAGCTTTCTTT
size: -; V: TRBV7-8; length: 12; J: TRBJ1-1; D: -; CDR3: CASSLVTCQAFF; DNA: TGTGCCAGCAGCTTGGTTACATGCCAAGCTTTCTTT
size: few; V: TRBV29-1; length: 14; J: TRBJ2-2; D: TRBD1; CDR3: CSARRDRDTGELFF; DNA: TGCAGCGCCAGGCGGGACAGGGACACCGGGGAGCTGTTTTTT
size: -; V: TRBV19; length: 14; J: TRBJ1-1; D: -; CDR3: CASSGGQLNTEAFF; DNA: TGTGCCAGTAGTGGGGGACAATTGAACACTGAAGCTTTCTTT
size: -; V: TRBV4-1; length: 16; J: TRBJ1-4; D: -; CDR3: CASSQRTGSTNEKLFF; DNA: TGCGCCAGCAGCCAAAGGACGGGGTCAACTAATGAAAAACTGTTTTTT
size: -; V: TRBV18; length: 15; J: TRBJ1-2; D: TRBD1; CDR3: CASSPSTGGVYGYTF; DNA: TGTGCCAGCTCACCGTCGACAGGGGGCGTCTATGGCTACACCTTC
size: -; V: TRBV6-5; length: 14; J: TRBJ1-1; D: -; CDR3: CATRRGAMNTEAFF; DNA: TGTGCCACCCGCCGGGGGGCCATGAACACTGAAGCTTTCTTT
size: -; V: TRBV6-6; length: 14; J: TRBJ1-5; D: -; CDR3: CASRDGGGNQPQHF; DNA: TGTGCCAGCAGGGACGGGGGGGGCAATCAGCCCCAGCATTTT
size: -; V: TRBV4-1; length: 16; J: TRBJ2-3; D: TRBD2; CDR3: CASSPRRAGGTDTQYF; DNA: TGCGCCAGCAGCCCCAGGAGAGCGGGGGGCACAGATACGCAGTATTTT
size: -; V: TRBV7-9; length: 16; J: TRBJ2-7; D: TRBD1; CDR3: CASSPPTPRGPTRQYF; DNA: TGTGCCAGCAGTCCTCCCACGCCCAGGGGGCCTACGAGGCAGTACTTC
size: -; V: TRBV5-5; length: 16; J: TRBJ1-2; D: TRBD1; CDR3: CASSYTRGLDRGSYTF; DNA: TGTGCCAGCAGCTATACGAGAGGGCTGGACAGGGGAAGCTACACCTTC
size: -; V: TRBV18; length: 14; J: TRBJ1-6; D: -; CDR3: CASSPFQGTSPLHF; DNA: TGTGCCAGCTCACCTTTCCAGGGAACTTCACCCCTCCACTTT
size: -; V: TRBV9; length: 18; J: TRBJ1-1; D: TRBD1; CDR3: CASSASRGRREMDTEAFF; DNA: TGTGCCAGCAGCGCGAGCAGGGGGCGAAGGGAAATGGACACTGAAGCTTTCTTT
size: -; V: TRBV6-5; length: 15; J: TRBJ2-7; D: -; CDR3: CASSYSWRLGYEQYF; DNA: TGTGCCAGCAGTTACTCATGGAGGTTAGGCTACGAGCAGTACTTC
size: -; V: TRBV9; length: 11; J: TRBJ1-2; D: -; CDR3: CASSQNGGYTF; DNA: TGTGCCAGCAGCCAGAATGGTGGCTACACCTTC
size: -; V: TRBV9; length: 15; J: TRBJ2-7; D: TRBD2; CDR3: CASSGGSGDSYEQYF; DNA: TGTGCCAGCAGCGGAGGTAGCGGGGACTCCTACGAGCAGTACTTC
size: -; V: TRBV4-1; length: 14; J: TRBJ2-7; D: TRBD1; CDR3: CASSQVDRAGEQYF; DNA: TGCGCCAGCAGCCAAGTCGACAGGGCGGGCGAGCAGTACTTC
size: -; V: TRBV19; length: 14; J: TRBJ1-2; D: TRBD1; CDR3: CASKRDRVNYGYTF; DNA: TGTGCCAGTAAGCGAGACAGGGTTAACTATGGCTACACCTTC
size: -; V: TRBV7-2; length: 14; J: TRBJ1-1; D: -; CDR3: CASSFGNTNTEAFF; DNA: TGTGCCAGCAGCTTTGGTAACACGAACACTGAAGCTTTCTTT
size: -; V: TRBV14; length: 13; J: TRBJ1-1; D: -; CDR3: CASSQLVNTEAFF; DNA: TGTGCCAGCAGCCAACTTGTGAACACTGAAGCTTTCTTT
size: -; V: TRBV19; length: 15; J: TRBJ1-5; D: -; CDR3: CASSIFDSGSQPQHF; DNA: TGTGCCAGTAGTATATTTGATTCGGGGAGTCAGCCCCAGCATTTT
size: -; V: TRBV2; length: 13; J: TRBJ1-1; D: TRBD1; CDR3: CASREGTGDAAFF; DNA: TGTGCCAGCAGAGAAGGGACAGGGGATGCCGCTTTCTTT
size: -; V: TRBV27; length: 20; J: TRBJ1-2; D: TRBD1; CDR3: CASSSHQFGDRAFLNYGYTF; DNA: TGTGCCAGCAGTAGTCATCAGTTCGGCGACAGGGCCTTCTTGAACTATGGCTACACCTTC
size: -; V: TRBV5-6; length: 15; J: TRBJ2-1; D: TRBD2; CDR3: CASSLILAGANEQFF; DNA: TGTGCCAGCAGCTTGATACTAGCGGGGGCCAATGAGCAGTTCTTC
size: -; V: TRBV29-1; length: 14; J: TRBJ2-7; D: -; CDR3: CSVEEASGPYEQYF; DNA: TGCAGCGTTGAAGAGGCTTCAGGCCCGTACGAGCAGTACTTC
size: -; V: TRBV7-2; length: 14; J: TRBJ2-3; D: -; CDR3: CASSQGPSTDTQYF; DNA: TGTGCCAGCAGTCAGGGTCCTAGCACAGATACGCAGTATTTT
size: -; V: TRBV7-9; length: 14; J: TRBJ2-1; D: TRBD1; CDR3: CASSPKDRGNEQFF; DNA: TGTGCCAGCAGCCCCAAGGACAGGGGGAATGAGCAGTTCTTC
size: few; V: TRBV7-3; length: 17; J: TRBJ2-6; D: -; CDR3: CASSRQSTRSGANVLTF; DNA: TGTGCCAGCAGCCGACAGAGTACGCGGTCTGGGGCCAACGTCCTGACTTTC
size: -; V: TRBV14; length: 14; J: TRBJ1-2; D: TRBD1; CDR3: CASSQERGGLGYTF; DNA: TGTGCCAGCAGCCAAGAGAGAGGGGGCTTGGGCTACACCTTC
size: once; V: TRBV15; length: 15; J: TRBJ2-2; D: -; CDR3: CATSRGTWNTGELFF; DNA: TGTGCCACCAGCAGAGGGACATGGAACACCGGGGAGCTGTTTTTT
size: few; V: TRBV4-3; length: 14; J: TRBJ1-1; D: TRBD1; CDR3: CASSQDTGATEAFF; DNA: TGCGCCAGCAGCCAGGATACAGGGGCGACTGAAGCTTTCTTT
size: once; V: TRBV4-3; length: 14; J: TRBJ1-1; D: -; CDR3: CASSGVTEGTEAFF; DNA: TGCGCCAGCTCCGGGGTAACGGAGGGCACTGAAGCTTTCTTT
size: -; V: TRBV4-1; length: 16; J: TRBJ1-2; D: TRBD1; CDR3: CASSQDEGWTGDGYTF; DNA: TGCGCCAGCAGCCAAGATGAGGGGTGGACAGGGGACGGCTACACCTTC
size: -; V: TRBV6-1; length: 14; J: TRBJ2-5; D: -; CDR3: CASSTRWTQETQYF; DNA: TGTGCCAGCAGTACGAGGTGGACTCAAGAGACCCAGTACTTC
size: -; V: TRBV6-6; length: 11; J: TRBJ1-1; D: -; CDR3: CASSGGTEAFF; DNA: TGTGCCAGCTCGGGGGGCACTGAAGCTTTCTTT
size: -; V: TRBV7-2; length: 13; J: TRBJ1-2; D: -; CDR3: CASSLGGDYGYTF; DNA: TGTGCCAGCAGCTTAGGGGGGGACTATGGCTACACCTTC
size: once; V: TRBV23-1; length: 15; J: TRBJ1-4; D: TRBD1; CDR3: CASRDREETNEKLFF; DNA: TGCGCCAGCAGGGACAGGGAGGAAACTAATGAAAAACTGTTTTTT
size: few; V: TRBV5-6; length: 15; J: TRBJ2-7; D: -; CDR3: CASSFLRDFSYEQYF; DNA: TGTGCCAGCAGCTTCCTCCGGGACTTCTCCTACGAGCAGTACTTC
size: -; V: TRBV25-1; length: 15; J: TRBJ1-2; D: TRBD1; CDR3: CASSRDRGADYGYTF; DNA: TGTGCCAGCAGTCGTGACAGGGGCGCCGACTATGGCTACACCTTC
size: once; V: TRBV7-3; length: 14; J: TRBJ2-3; D: -; CDR3: CASSSQGNADTQYF; DNA: TGTGCCAGCAGCTCACAGGGTAACGCAGATACGCAGTATTTT